A single sample is the source of the 14 T cell receptor beta chains below, sequenced in a study of T cells in Graves' hyperthyroidism and ophthalmopathy. TCR beta CDR3 region amplification was performed from RNA transcripts. The TCR CDR3 was amplified in a first-round RT-PCR using the HTBI primer set. TCRdb analysed the multiplex PCR reads with MiXCR anew, one entry per CDR3 protein. In the table there are roughly 240,000 distinct CDR3 sequences, 16% of which are singletons. The sample comprised blood. These receptors were collected from a woman between 18 and 29 years old with Graves' ophthalmopathy.

This clonotype was counted many times. CDR3 in amino acids: CSAQRLAGGGTLSYEQYF. The DNA for the CDR3 is TGCAGTGCTCAGAGACTAGCGGGAGGCGGTACACTCTCCTACGAGCAGTACTTC. The chain joins TRBV20-1 to TRBJ2-7; 13 bases agree with TRBD2. Germline values: CDR1 DFQATT, CDR2 SNEGSKA (reference sequence). Unmatched junction bases numbered 13, after V lost 5 bases and J lost 0 bases. The CDR3 spans 18 residues.

The chain carries TRBV30 and TRBJ1-5; TRBD1 might be the D (5 bases). Trimming took 7 bases from V and 7 from J, leaving 17 bases between them. This CDR3 is built from 13 residues. From germline, CDR1 is GTSNPN and CDR2 SVGIG (reference sequence). The CDR3 DNA is TGTGCCTACGACGGGGGGATGGGACAGCCCCAGCATTTT. This encodes CAYDGGMGQPQHF.

This sequence joins TRBV18 and TRBJ2-1; D unresolved. The CDR3 length is 13 residues. V lost 3 bases to trimming and J lost 7 bases, with 10 bases between them. From germline, CDR1 is KGHSH and CDR2 LQKENI. The CDR3 region is CASSPQPINEQFF. In nucleotides, the CDR3 is TGTGCCAGCTCACCCCAGCCGATTAATGAGCAGTTCTTC.

This clonotype was recorded many times. V gene TRBV19 combines with J gene TRBJ1-5; D is unclear. The CDR3 has 14 amino acids. Germline values: CDR1 LNHDA, CDR2 SQIVND (reference sequence). Trimming removed 2 bases from V and 3 bases from J, with 8 bases in between. CDR3 protein: CASSIKSNNQPQHF. Here the CDR3 DNA reads TGTGCCAGTAGTATAAAGTCCAACAATCAGCCCCAGCATTTT.

As for this clonotype: This may be a read error, as it is one base from a much larger clone. The chain links TRBV12-3 or TRBV12-4 to TRBJ2-6; no reliable D call. The CDR3 loop spans 14 amino acids. The CDR3 DNA reads as TGTGCCAGCGGTTTAAACTCTGGGGCCAACGTCCTGACTTTC. Protein sequence: CASGLNSGANVLTF.

Ten or more counts support this clonotype. The chain uses TRBV7-9 and TRBJ1-2; D remains unclear. V lost 4 bases to trimming and J lost 8 bases, with 20 bases between them. Germline V gene data show CDR1 as SEHNR and CDR2 as FQNEAQ (reference sequence). This CDR3 has 15 residues. The chain's CDR3 is CASSSANRKQSGYTF. In DNA form, the CDR3 reads TGTGCCAGCAGCTCAGCGAACCGGAAGCAGAGCGGCTACACCTTC.

This clonotype has a single count. The genes are TRBV7-2 and TRBJ2-1, with 7 bases that match TRBD2. CDR3 length equals 15 residues. Germline V CDR1 and CDR2: SGHTA, FQGNSA. V gave up 7 bases and J gave up 9 bases; unmatched junction bases: 15. The CDR3 protein is CASTRRGTTYSEQFF. The CDR3, as DNA: TGTGCCAGCACCCGGCGGGGGACCACATATAGTGAGCAGTTCTTC.

This clonotype was observed many times. V is TRBV3-1 and J is TRBJ1-2; D gene unclear. CDR1 and CDR2 from the germline V gene are LGHDT and YNNKEL (reference sequence). The CDR3 runs to 14 residues. V gave up 5 bases and J gave up 5 bases, with 15 bases separating them. CDR3 sequence: CASSEYPRGYGYTF. The CDR3, as DNA: TGTGCCAGCAGCGAGTACCCCCGGGGATATGGCTACACCTTC.

This clonotype has just a few counts. With a much larger clone just one base away, this may be a read error. The chain joins TRBV11-2 to TRBJ2-5, with D possibly being TRBD2 (6 bases). CDR1 SGHAT and CDR2 FQNNGV come from the germline V gene. The CDR3 extends over 15 amino acids. V was clipped by 5 bases and J by 5 bases, with 18 bases between them. The CDR3 DNA sequence: TGTGCCAGCAGCCAAACTACTAACGGGAGTGAGACCCAGTACTTC. Residues: CASSQTTNGSETQYF.

This clonotype was counted many times. This chain links TRBV27 with TRBJ2-7; D gene uncertain. Germline V gene data show CDR1 as MNHEY and CDR2 as SMNVEV (reference sequence). Trimming stripped 6 bases from V and 6 bases from J, with 15 bases between. This CDR3 spans 13 amino acids. CDR3 sequence: CASSQSPLSEQYF. CDR3 DNA sequence: TGTGCCAGCAGCCAGTCTCCCCTGAGCGAGCAGTACTTC.

This clonotype was counted many times. The chain couples TRBV30 to TRBJ2-2, with D maybe TRBD1 (5 bases). There are 13 residues in the CDR3. Looked up from germline, CDR1 is GTSNPN and CDR2 is SVGIG (reference sequence). Trimming took 8 bases from V and 1 from J, leaving 11 bases between them. CDR3 nucleotide sequence: TGTGCCCGACAGCCCCAGAACACCGGGGAGCTGTTTTTT. Amino acid sequence: CARQPQNTGELFF.

This clonotype was detected many times. The chain combines TRBV19 with TRBJ2-1, with TRBD2 identical over 9 bases. The CDR3 loop spans 15 amino acids. With 6 bases clipped from V and 5 bases from J, the junction kept 8 bases outside the gene matches. CDR1 and CDR2 from the germline V gene are LNHDA and SQIVND (reference sequence). CDR3 region: CASRTGLASNNEQFF. CDR3 nucleotide sequence: TGTGCCAGTAGGACGGGACTAGCTTCTAACAATGAGCAGTTCTTC.

V usage is TRBV4-3 and J usage is TRBJ1-4; 7 bases match TRBD1. V lost 1 base to trimming and J lost 8 bases; unmatched junction nucleotides: 16. The V gene's germline CDR1 is LGHNA and CDR2 YSLEER. This CDR3 has 18 amino acids. CDR3 loop: CASSQAGATRGPKEKLFF. Written as DNA, the CDR3 is TGCGCCAGCAGCCAAGCCGGGGCCACAAGGGGGCCGAAGGAAAAACTGTTTTTT.

This clonotype has a count of ten or more. The gene calls are TRBV7-9 and TRBJ2-1; D might be TRBD2 (6 bases). CDR3 length equals 17 residues. V lost 0 bases to trimming and J lost 0 bases, with 12 bases between them. Germline V CDR1 and CDR2: SEHNR, FQNEAQ (reference sequence). CDR3 amino acids: CASSLAPGLLSYNEQFF. The CDR3 nucleotides read TGTGCCAGCAGCTTAGCTCCGGGACTTCTCTCCTACAATGAGCAGTTCTTC.